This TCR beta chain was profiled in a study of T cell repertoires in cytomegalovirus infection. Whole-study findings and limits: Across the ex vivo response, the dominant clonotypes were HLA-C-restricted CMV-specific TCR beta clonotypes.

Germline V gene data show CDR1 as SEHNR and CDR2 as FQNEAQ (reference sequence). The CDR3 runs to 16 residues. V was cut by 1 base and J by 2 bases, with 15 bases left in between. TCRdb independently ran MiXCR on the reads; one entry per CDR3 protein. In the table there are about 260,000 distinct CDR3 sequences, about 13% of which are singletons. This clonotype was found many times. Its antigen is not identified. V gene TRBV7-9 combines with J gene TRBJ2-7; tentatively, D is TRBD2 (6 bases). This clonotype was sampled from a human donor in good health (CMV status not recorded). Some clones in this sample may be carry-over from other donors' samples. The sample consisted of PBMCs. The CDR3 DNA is TGTGCCAGCAGCTTAGGGAGCAGCGGGTACGCCTACGAGCAGTACTTC. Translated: CASSLGSSGYAYEQYF.